Included here is one T cell receptor (beta chain) sequence, with context. The antigen remains undetermined. TCR beta rearrangements were amplified from peripheral blood genomic DNA. The data belong to a study of T cell repertoires in aging, cancer and after chemotherapy. Turning to the study itself: Repeat sampling of healthy donors over several months to years showed clear clonal overlap.

V was pared by 5 bases and J by 4 bases, with 11 bases of the junction left unmatched. CDR3 size: 16 residues. Germline CDR1 and CDR2: MNHEY and SVGEGT. TRB rearrangements spanning V, D and J were amplified using mixed TRB-A/B primers. TCRdb analysed the multiplex PCR reads with MiXCR anew, one entry per CDR3 protein. The sample yields about 9,800 distinct CDR3 sequences, 35% to 40% seen once. Findings and caveats of the study: In each cancer cohort, median generation probability increased across chemotherapy, suggesting thymic output rebounded.

This clonotype was obtained from a human donor in good health. The chain employs TRBV6-2 or TRBV6-3 and TRBJ1-1; 9 nucleotides line up with TRBD1. Sequencing was done on a sample of blood. The CDR3: CASSQEPTGGITEAFF. CDR3 sequence (DNA): TGTGCCAGCAGTCAGGAACCGACAGGGGGAATCACTGAAGCTTTCTTT.